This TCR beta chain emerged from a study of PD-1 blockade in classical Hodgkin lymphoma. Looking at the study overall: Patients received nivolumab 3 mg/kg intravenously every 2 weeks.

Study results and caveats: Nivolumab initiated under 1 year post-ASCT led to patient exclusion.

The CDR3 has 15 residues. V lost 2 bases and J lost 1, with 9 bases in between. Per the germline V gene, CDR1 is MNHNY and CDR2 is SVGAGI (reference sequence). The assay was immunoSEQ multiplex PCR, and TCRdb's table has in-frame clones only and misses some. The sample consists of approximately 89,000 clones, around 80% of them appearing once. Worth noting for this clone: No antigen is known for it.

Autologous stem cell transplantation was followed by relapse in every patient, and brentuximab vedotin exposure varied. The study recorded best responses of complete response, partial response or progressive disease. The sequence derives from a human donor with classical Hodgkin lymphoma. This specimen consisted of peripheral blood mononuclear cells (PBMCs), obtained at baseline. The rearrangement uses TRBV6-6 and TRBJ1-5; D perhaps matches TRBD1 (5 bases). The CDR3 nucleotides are TGTGCCAGCAGTTACAGTCCAGGGAGCAATCAGCCCCAGCATTTT. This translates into CASSYSPGSNQPQHF.